This passage covers 24 T cell receptor beta chains from one sample sequenced in a study of identical twins. One entry per CDR3 protein results from TCRdb running MiXCR on the 5' RACE reads. The repertoire holds more than 650,000 distinct CDR3 sequences, with roughly 6% as singletons. The sequenced material came from naive T cells sorted from blood. These receptors all come from a man younger than 30 in good health.

This clonotype showed up many times. This rearrangement joins TRBV7-9 to TRBJ1-1, with TRBD1 matching over 7 bases. This CDR3 is 12 amino acids long. CDR1 and CDR2 from the germline V gene are SEHNR and FQNEAQ (reference sequence). Trimming took 5 bases from V and 6 from J; bases not matched to a gene: 3. In nucleotides, the CDR3 is TGTGCCAGCAGCACGGGACAGCCTGAAGCTTTCTTT. Translating it yields CASSTGQPEAFF.

The rearrangement uses TRBV7-9 and TRBJ2-7, with TRBD2 identical over 8 bases. Germline values: CDR1 SEHNR, CDR2 FQNEAQ (reference sequence). The CDR3 is made up of 17 amino acids. J was trimmed by 0 bases and V by 5 bases; bases with no gene match: 12. The CDR3 sequence is CASSPFFIGTSSYEQYF. The DNA for the CDR3 is TGTGCCAGCAGCCCATTTTTCATCGGGACTAGCTCCTACGAGCAGTACTTC.

The V call is TRBV14, the J call TRBJ2-1; the D gene is possibly TRBD2 (6 bases). The CDR3 has 12 amino acids. V was pared by 2 bases and J by 9 bases, with 8 bases between. Per germline, CDR1 SGHDN and CDR2 FVKESK. The CDR3 loop is CASSQTAGEQFF. The CDR3 DNA reads TGTGCCAGCAGCCAAACAGCGGGTGAGCAGTTCTTC.

This clonotype was seen at least ten times. CDR3 protein: CASSDSFYGYTF. CDR3 coding DNA: TGTGCCAGCAGTGACTCGTTCTATGGCTACACCTTC. V gene TRBV6-4 combines with J gene TRBJ1-2; D not resolved. CDR3 length: 12 residues. Between the trimmed V and J ends, which lost 0 bases and 4 bases, there was a span of 3 bases. The germline gives CDR1 MRHNA, CDR2 SNTAGT.

V and J are TRBV4-1 and TRBJ2-5; D remains unclear. This CDR3 spans 13 amino acids. CDR1 and CDR2 from the germline V gene are MGHRA and YSYEKL. Trimming removed 1 base from V and 5 bases from J, with 8 bases in between. CDR3 sequence reads: CASSQVPRETQYF. DNA for the CDR3: TGCGCCAGCAGCCAAGTCCCCAGGGAGACCCAGTACTTC.

The genes are TRBV10-3 and TRBJ2-1; 9 bases line up with TRBD2. The CDR3 is 14 amino acids. Germline CDR1 is ENHRY and CDR2 is SYGVKD. J gave up 7 bases and V 10 bases, and 11 bases lay outside the gene matches. The CDR3 reads CATLAGEVVNEQFF. CDR3 DNA: TGTGCCACGTTAGCGGGAGAGGTGGTGAATGAGCAGTTCTTC.

This chain uses TRBV20-1 with TRBJ2-3; 8 bases align to TRBD2. The CDR3 totals 16 residues. The ends lost 3 bases at V and 6 bases at J; junction bases unmatched: 14. CDR1 and CDR2 from the germline V gene are DFQATT and SNEGSKA (reference sequence). CDR3 protein: CSARRPSASGYDTQYF. The DNA for the CDR3 is TGCAGTGCTAGGCGTCCCTCGGCTAGCGGGTATGATACGCAGTATTTT.

This clonotype came up many times. The chain employs TRBV27 and TRBJ2-7; the D is unclear. The CDR3 contains 14 residues. Germline V gene sequence: CDR1 MNHEY, CDR2 SMNVEV (reference sequence). With 5 bases removed from V and 0 bases from J, the gap between germline ends came to 11 bases. Here the CDR3 DNA reads TGTGCCAGCAGTGCCAGGTCAAGCTCCTACGAGCAGTACGTC. This sequence encodes CASSARSSSYEQYV.

This clonotype showed up just a few times. The J gene is TRBJ1-6, the V gene TRBV14, with 8 bases identical to TRBD1. V dropped 1 base and J dropped 10; count of bases not matched to a gene: 6. The germline V gene has CDR1 SGHDN and CDR2 FVKESK. The CDR3 contains 15 residues. The CDR3 here is CASSQGRDRWSPLHF. CDR3 in DNA: TGTGCCAGCAGCCAAGGCCGGGACAGGTGGTCACCCCTCCACTTT.

The V gene is TRBV12-3 or TRBV12-4, the J gene TRBJ2-5, with 8 bases aligning to TRBD2. V shed 7 bases, J shed 2 bases, and the junction held 6 bases outside the gene matches. CDR3 length: 14 residues. The CDR3 sequence is CASNPGGGQETQYF. CDR3 coding DNA: TGTGCCAGCAATCCCGGGGGGGGTCAAGAGACCCAGTACTTC.

In this sample, this clonotype turned up many times. This sequence joins TRBV6-5 and TRBJ2-2; 12 bases line up with TRBD1. Trimming removed 2 bases from V and 7 bases from J; junction bases left unmatched: 2. CDR1 is MNHEY and CDR2 is SVGAGI in the germline V gene. The CDR3 has 15 amino acids. The CDR3 coding sequence is TGTGCCAGCAGTTACGGGACAGGGGGCATCGGGGAGCTGTTTTTT. This translates into CASSYGTGGIGELFF.

This clonotype was seen at least ten times. The J gene is TRBJ2-3, the V gene TRBV12-3 or TRBV12-4; 7 positions match TRBD2. CDR3 length equals 16 residues. Trimming at V came to 7 bases and at J to 4 bases, leaving 14 bases not matched to a gene. Here the CDR3 reads CASTPVGGGPADTQYF. DNA for the CDR3: TGTGCCAGCACTCCCGTCGGGGGAGGGCCCGCAGATACGCAGTATTTT.

This clonotype was seen ten or more times. The CDR3 DNA is TGTGCCAGTCGGCGGGAAACAGATACGCAGTATTTT. Translation: CASRRETDTQYF. This sequence joins TRBV7-9 and TRBJ2-3; possibly TRBD2 for D (6 bases). V lost 9 bases and J 3 bases, leaving 10 bases between the germline ends. Germline V lookup: CDR1 SEHNR, CDR2 FQNEAQ (reference sequence). There are 12 residues in the CDR3.

This sequence joins TRBV12-3 or TRBV12-4 and TRBJ1-2, with 7 bases identical to TRBD1. Unmatched junction bases numbered 8, after V lost 3 bases and J lost 4 bases. The CDR3 extends over 15 amino acids. The CDR3 DNA sequence: TGTGCCAGCAGTTTCGTGGCAGGGGGAATCTATGGCTACACCTTC. Its protein is CASSFVAGGIYGYTF.

This chain connects TRBV6-5 to TRBJ2-7; no definite D call. The CDR3 is 15 amino acids. Germline V lookup: CDR1 MNHEY, CDR2 SVGAGI. The V and J ends lost 3 bases and 0 bases respectively, with 12 bases between them. The CDR3 sequence is CASSYSSESSYEQYF. The CDR3 bases are TGTGCCAGCAGTTATTCGTCGGAGAGCTCCTACGAGCAGTACTTC.

This clonotype appeared a few times. The V call is TRBV6-2 or TRBV6-3, the J call TRBJ2-3; 13 bases align to TRBD2. CDR3 length: 15 amino acids. J gave up 10 bases and V 6 bases, and 10 bases lay outside the gene matches. The germline CDR1 and CDR2 sequences are MNHEY and SVGEGT. CDR3 nucleotide sequence: TGTGCCAGCAGGTCAGCCGGGACTAGCGGGAAGGCGCAGTATTTT. Protein product: CASRSAGTSGKAQYF.

As concerns this clonotype: Being one base from a much bigger clone, this may be a read error. This chain uses TRBV28 with TRBJ2-5; D may be TRBD1 (6 bases). Per germline, CDR1 MDHEN and CDR2 SYDVKM. CDR3 length: 14 amino acids. The CDR3 reads CVSSPQGSQETQYF. The CDR3 DNA reads as TGTGTCAGCAGTCCCCAGGGGAGCCAAGAGACCCAGTACTTC. Full variable domain (outside the CDR3, taken from reference TRBV28 and TRBJ2-5): DVKVTQSSRYLVKRTGEKVFLECVQDMDHENMFWYRQDPGLGLRLIYFSYDVKMKEKGDIPEGYSVSREKKERFSLILESASTNQTSMYLCVSSPQGSQETQYFGPGTRLLVL.

This clonotype was recorded at least ten times. The chain combines TRBV12-3 or TRBV12-4 with TRBJ2-7; D ambiguous. The CDR3 has 13 amino acids. CDR3 loop: CVCSLPSSYEQYV. In nucleotides, the CDR3 is TGTGTCTGTAGCCTCCCCAGCTCCTACGAGCAGTACGTC.

The chain has TRBV20-1 and TRBJ2-7, with D perhaps matching TRBD2 (6 bases). V dropped 3 bases and J dropped 3 bases, with 15 bases sitting between them. The CDR3 sequence is 14 residues long. Germline V lookup: CDR1 DFQATT, CDR2 SNEGSKA (reference sequence). The DNA for the CDR3 is TGCAGTGCTAGTCCGGGAGAGTACAGCTACGAGCAGTACTTC. The encoded protein is CSASPGEYSYEQYF.

In its sample, this clonotype was seen a few times. V gene TRBV7-9 combines with J gene TRBJ2-1; 10 nucleotides agree with TRBD2. J lost 3 bases, V lost 5 bases, and 4 bases had no gene match. CDR1 and CDR2 from the germline V gene are SEHNR and FQNEAQ (reference sequence). The length of the CDR3 is 15 residues. CDR3: CASSPTSGNYNEQFF. The CDR3 DNA reads TGTGCCAGCAGCCCCACTAGCGGGAACTACAATGAGCAGTTCTTC.

This clonotype was counted at least ten times. This chain connects TRBV28 to TRBJ2-1, with 7 bases aligning to TRBD1. Losses at the gene ends were 2 bases for V and 1 base for J; bases not matched to a gene: 2. This CDR3 comprises 15 residues. CDR1 MDHEN and CDR2 SYDVKM come from the germline V gene. In DNA form, the CDR3 reads TGTGCCAGCAGTTTAGGGGACAGATCCTACAATGAGCAGTTCTTC. It specifies CASSLGDRSYNEQFF.

This clonotype appeared a few times. This chain connects TRBV11-2 to TRBJ2-3; 7 bases align to TRBD2. The CDR3 sequence is 16 residues long. The ends lost 6 bases at V and 0 bases at J; junction bases unmatched: 9. Germline-derived CDR1 and CDR2 are SGHAT and FQNNGV. CDR3 residues: CASSRTSGTSTDTQYF. CDR3 DNA: TGTGCCAGCAGTCGTACCAGCGGGACTAGCACAGATACGCAGTATTTT.

This clonotype came up many times. The chain combines TRBV5-1 with TRBJ2-3, with D tentatively TRBD1 or TRBD2 (6 bases each). Trimming shortened V by 4 bases and J by 3 bases, and 18 bases separated the two germline ends. The CDR3 extends over 16 amino acids. Germline values: CDR1 SGHRS, CDR2 YFSETQ. This CDR3 is CASSPWRGSGTDTQYF. Here the CDR3 DNA reads TGCGCCAGCAGCCCCTGGAGGGGGAGTGGAACAGATACGCAGTATTTT.

Ten or more counts support this clonotype. The chain links TRBV20-1 to TRBJ2-1; TRBD2 agrees at 10 bases. Trimming at V came to 0 bases and at J to 3 bases, leaving 5 bases not matched to a gene. CDR1 DFQATT and CDR2 SNEGSKA come from the germline V gene (reference sequence). The CDR3 runs to 16 residues. The CDR3 nucleotides are TGCAGTGCTAGAGATCTCAGCGGGAGGGACTACAATGAGCAGTTCTTC. This translates into CSARDLSGRDYNEQFF.